Each of the 29 T cell receptor beta chains below was sequenced from the same sample in a study of cytomegalovirus exposure and HLA in healthy donors. Vbeta (60) and Jbeta (13) primers were used in the PCR. The repertoire was sequenced with immunoSEQ multiplex PCR; TCRdb's copy has only in-frame clones and lacks some. Here the sample spans 210,000 or so clones, 75% to 80% being singletons. Material: PBMCs. These receptors came from a woman aged 30 to 39 in good health and CMV-seropositive.

The rearrangement joins TRBV7-9 to TRBJ2-7, with 7 bases fitting TRBD2. The CDR3 runs to 14 residues. The V segment lost 3 bases and the J segment 3 bases; nucleotides outside the gene matches: 5. CDR1 and CDR2 from the germline V gene are SEHNR and FQNEAQ (reference sequence). CDR3: CASSFPGDYYEQYF. The DNA of the CDR3 is TGTGCCAGCAGCTTCCCCGGGGACTACTACGAGCAGTACTTC.

The V call is TRBV5-5, the J call TRBJ2-2; no reliable D call. V was shortened by 0 bases and J by 3 bases, with 9 bases between the two germline ends. Germline V lookup: CDR1 SGHKS, CDR2 YYEKEE (reference sequence). The CDR3 spans 15 residues. This CDR3 is CASSLALTDTGELFF. The CDR3 DNA reads as TGTGCCAGCAGCTTGGCACTTACCGACACCGGGGAGCTGTTTTTT.

The chain is built from TRBV6-6 and TRBJ1-5; D gene unclear. Germline lookup yields CDR1 MNHNY and CDR2 SVGAGI (reference sequence). V shed 5 bases and J shed 5 bases, with 19 bases lying between them. This CDR3 is 16 amino acids long. The CDR3 here is CASSPPVAGKDQPQHF. The CDR3 DNA reads TGTGCCAGCAGTCCCCCGGTGGCGGGGAAGGATCAGCCCCAGCATTTT.

Sample share makes this clone medium-sized (0.01 to 0.1%). This chain joins TRBV7-9 and TRBJ2-7, with 8 positions matching TRBD2. Per the germline V gene, CDR1 is SEHNR and CDR2 is FQNEAQ (reference sequence). The CDR3 sequence is 15 residues long. V trimming: 6 bases; J trimming: 3 bases; junction bases outside the gene matches: 10. The CDR3 sequence: CASSTLERGLYEQYF. The CDR3 coding sequence is TGTGCCAGCAGTACACTAGAGCGGGGGCTCTACGAGCAGTACTTC.

The chain links TRBV5-1 to TRBJ2-5; 7 bases map to TRBD1. The CDR3 is 14 amino acids. Germline CDR1 reads SGHRS; CDR2 reads YFSETQ. The V segment lost 7 bases and the J segment 5 bases; nucleotides outside the gene matches: 11. The CDR3: CASGRGGAGETQYF. CDR3 sequence (DNA): TGCGCCAGCGGTAGAGGGGGCGCAGGGGAGACCCAGTACTTC.

This clone was counted a single time. This chain connects TRBV5-6 to TRBJ2-5, with D possibly TRBD1 on 5 matching bases. This CDR3 contains 13 residues. Deletions cut 2 bases from V and 5 bases from J, with 10 bases between. Germline V CDR1 and CDR2: SGHDT, YYEEEE. The CDR3 region is CASSLNYRETQYF. The CDR3 DNA sequence: TGTGCCAGCAGCTTAAACTACAGGGAGACCCAGTACTTC.

The J gene is TRBJ2-3, the V gene TRBV7-2; 12 nucleotides agree with TRBD2. Losses at the gene ends were 3 bases for V and 6 bases for J; bases not matched to a gene: 4. CDR1 SGHTA and CDR2 FQGNSA come from the germline V gene. This CDR3 has 15 residues. CDR3 bases: TGTGCCAGCAGCTTGGGACTAGCGGGTATTGATACGCAGTATTTT. It specifies CASSLGLAGIDTQYF.

This chain links TRBV7-9 with TRBJ2-4, with D tentatively TRBD2 (6 bases). V lost 4 bases and J lost 0, with 13 bases in between. The CDR3 consists of 16 residues. From germline, CDR1 is SEHNR and CDR2 FQNEAQ (reference sequence). The CDR3, as DNA: TGTGCCAGCAGCTCTTCTAACGGGGGAGCCAAAAACATTCAGTACTTC. This encodes CASSSSNGGAKNIQYF.

The rearrangement links TRBV7-9 to TRBJ2-7; maybe TRBD2 (6 bases). The CDR3 totals 15 residues. Germline lookup yields CDR1 SEHNR and CDR2 FQNEAQ (reference sequence). V gave up 6 bases and J gave up 3 bases, with 18 bases separating them. The CDR3 DNA reads TGTGCCAGCAGTTCTCAGCTTATAGCGGACTACGAGCAGTACTTC. This encodes CASSSQLIADYEQYF. The variable domain in full, completed from reference TRBV7-9 and TRBJ2-7, reads DTGVSQNPRHKITKRGQNVTFRCDPISEHNRLYWYRQTLGQGPEFLTYFQNEAQLEKSRLLSDRFSAERPKGSFSTLEIQRTEQGDSAMYLCASSSQLIADYEQYFGPGTRLTVT.

The chain combines TRBV6-5 with TRBJ1-2; TRBD1 agrees at 9 bases. This CDR3 is 15 amino acids long. Germline V gene lookup returns CDR1 MNHEY and CDR2 SVGAGI. V shed 0 bases and J 8 bases; nucleotides not matched to a gene: 7. The CDR3 DNA reads as TGTGCCAGCAGTTACTCGGGACAGGGCCTGGGGGGCTACACCTTC. It codes for CASSYSGQGLGGYTF.

This rearrangement joins TRBV7-2 to TRBJ2-1, with TRBD2 identical over 12 bases. Germline V gene data show CDR1 as SGHTA and CDR2 as FQGNSA. The V segment lost 6 bases and the J segment 1 base; nucleotides outside the gene matches: 7. The CDR3 loop spans 17 amino acids. CDR3 sequence: CASRPWTSGVSYNEQFF. In nucleotides, the CDR3 is TGTGCCAGCAGGCCTTGGACTAGCGGGGTTTCCTACAATGAGCAGTTCTTC.

On this clone itself: The sample holds other DNA sequences that translate to the same CDR3. The rearrangement links TRBV6-5 to TRBJ1-2; no definite D call. Trimming took off 0 bases at V and 4 bases at J, with 9 bases between the two ends. The CDR3 runs 14 residues. From germline, CDR1 is MNHEY and CDR2 SVGAGI. CDR3 sequence (DNA): TGTGCCAGCAGTTACTCAGAGGGCGGCTATGGCTACACCTTC. Encoded protein: CASSYSEGGYGYTF.

The chain couples TRBV7-9 to TRBJ1-4; a weak D match, TRBD1 (6 bases). Germline V gene data show CDR1 as SEHNR and CDR2 as FQNEAQ (reference sequence). Between the trimmed V and J ends, which lost 0 bases and 8 bases, there was a span of 10 bases. The CDR3 extends over 14 amino acids. CDR3 in amino acids: CASSLARGGEKLFF. The CDR3 DNA sequence: TGTGCCAGCAGCTTAGCCCGAGGGGGAGAAAAACTGTTTTTT.

The chain combines TRBV19 with TRBJ2-2; 7 positions match TRBD2. V dropped 7 bases and J dropped 7; count of bases not matched to a gene: 9. In germline, CDR1 is LNHDA, CDR2 SQIVND (reference sequence). This CDR3 comprises 14 residues. This CDR3 is CASTIGRDGGELFF. In nucleotides, the CDR3 is TGTGCCAGTACGATAGGGAGGGATGGCGGGGAGCTGTTTTTT.

The genes are TRBV6-1 and TRBJ2-4; maybe TRBD1 (6 bases). The CDR3 length is 12 residues. Germline V gene lookup returns CDR1 MNHNS and CDR2 SASEGT. V lost 4 bases to trimming and J lost 6 bases, with 7 bases between them. CDR3 region: CASSVQGNIQYF. CDR3 sequence (DNA): TGTGCCAGCAGTGTACAGGGAAACATTCAGTACTTC.

This chain connects TRBV28 to TRBJ2-2; TRBD2 might be the D (7 bases). The germline CDR1 and CDR2 sequences are MDHEN and SYDVKM. CDR3 length: 15 residues. Between the trimmed V and J ends, which lost 8 bases and 7 bases, there was a span of 20 bases. CDR3 region: CASGQWGGVHGELFF. The CDR3 region has the DNA TGTGCCAGCGGACAGTGGGGGGGGGTCCACGGGGAGCTGTTTTTT.

The gene calls are TRBV6-5 and TRBJ1-3; 9 bases agree with TRBD1. Germline CDR1 is MNHEY and CDR2 is SVGAGI. This CDR3 spans 15 amino acids. Trimming at V came to 6 bases and at J to 0 bases, leaving 3 bases not matched to a gene. The CDR3 nucleotides read TGTGCCAGCAGGATGACAGGGGGCTCTGGAAACACCATATATTTT. This gives the protein CASRMTGGSGNTIYF.

The chain couples TRBV5-1 to TRBJ2-7; 7 nucleotides line up with TRBD1. CDR1 SGHRS and CDR2 YFSETQ come from the germline V gene. The CDR3 runs to 14 residues. The ends lost 3 bases at V and 4 bases at J; junction bases unmatched: 7. CDR3 bases: TGCGCCAGCAGCTCATGGACAGGAAGTTACGAGCAGTACTTC. Its protein product is CASSSWTGSYEQYF.

The genes are TRBV5-1 and TRBJ2-5, with 12 bases aligning to TRBD2. Germline V gene lookup returns CDR1 SGHRS and CDR2 YFSETQ. V gave up 3 bases and J gave up 0 bases; unmatched junction bases: 3. CDR3 length: 16 amino acids. As DNA, the CDR3 is TGCGCCAGCAGCTCTAGCGGGAGGGATTACCAAGAGACCCAGTACTTC. Protein: CASSSSGRDYQETQYF.

The chain links TRBV28 to TRBJ1-5, with D tentatively TRBD1 (5 bases). Germline V gene lookup returns CDR1 MDHEN and CDR2 SYDVKM. V lost 6 bases and J 2 bases, leaving 11 bases between the germline ends. The CDR3 is made up of 14 amino acids. The CDR3 DNA sequence: TGTGCCAGCAGGTCAGGGCAAGGCAATCAGCCCCAGCATTTT. Amino acid sequence: CASRSGQGNQPQHF.

In its sample, this clone was seen a few times. V and J are TRBV1 and TRBJ1-2; TRBD1, as called in the table, went unchecked against the DNA. TRBV1 is marked as a pseudogene. CDR3 length: 15 amino acids. The CDR3 DNA follows: TGCACCAGCAGCCAAGACAGGGGGCGCGACTATGGCTACACCTTC. Its protein is CTSSQDRGRDYGYTF.

Only a few counts were recorded for this clone. This sequence joins TRBV5-6 and TRBJ1-5; 8 bases line up with TRBD1. The CDR3 sequence is 14 residues long. V shed 2 bases, J shed 7 bases, and the junction held 5 bases outside the gene matches. Germline values: CDR1 SGHDT, CDR2 YYEEEE. The CDR3 sequence is CASSFDRGDQPQHF. CDR3 DNA sequence: TGTGCCAGCAGCTTCGACAGGGGAGACCAGCCCCAGCATTTT.

To note about this clone: The junction differs from germline at one of its ends, possibly a read error. V and J are TRBV4-2 and TRBJ2-3; TRBD2 aligns across 8 bases. The CDR3 is made up of 15 amino acids. Germline V lookup: CDR1 LGHNA, CDR2 YNFKEQ. The CDR3 nucleotides are TGTGCCAGTAGCCAATTAGCGGGGAACACAGATACGCAGTATTTT. It codes for CASSQLAGNTDTQYF.

The V and J genes are TRBV9 and TRBJ2-3; TRBD2 matches at 11 bases. J was trimmed by 3 bases and V by 10 bases; bases with no gene match: 10. CDR1 SGDLS and CDR2 YYNGEE come from the germline V gene. The CDR3 sequence is 15 residues long. The CDR3 reads CASTLGLAETDTQYF. The CDR3 nucleotides read TGTGCCTCCACGTTGGGACTAGCGGAGACAGATACGCAGTATTTT.

The chain uses TRBV19 and TRBJ2-3; a possible D gene is TRBD2 (6 bases). The CDR3 totals 14 residues. V lost 5 bases, J lost 4 bases, and 13 bases lay in between. Germline V gene lookup returns CDR1 LNHDA and CDR2 SQIVND (reference sequence). CDR3 nucleotides: TGTGCCAGTAGTCCCAGACTAGTACCAGATACGCAGTATTTT. Protein product: CASSPRLVPDTQYF.

CDR3 loop: CASSFAGTGPYEQYF. Written as DNA, the CDR3 is TGTGCCAGCAGCTTTGCCGGGACAGGGCCCTACGAGCAGTACTTC. This rearrangement joins TRBV7-3 to TRBJ2-7, with 9 bases aligning to TRBD1. CDR1 and CDR2 (germline): SGHTA, FQGTGA. The V and J ends lost 3 bases and 2 bases, in that order; junction bases with no gene match: 5. The CDR3 runs to 15 residues.

This clone appeared a few times. Here the CDR3 reads CASSLKAGGYDEQYF. The CDR3 DNA reads as TGTGCCAGCAGCTTAAAGGCAGGGGGCTACGACGAGCAGTACTTC. The genes are TRBV7-3 and TRBJ2-7; 8 nucleotides align to TRBD1. The germline CDR1 and CDR2 sequences are SGHTA and FQGTGA. V shed 1 base and J 5 bases; nucleotides not matched to a gene: 7. CDR3 size: 15 residues.

V usage is TRBV27 and J usage is TRBJ2-1; 10 bases map to TRBD1. V shed 5 bases and J 3 bases; nucleotides not matched to a gene: 10. Looked up from germline, CDR1 is MNHEY and CDR2 is SMNVEV (reference sequence). CDR3 length equals 17 residues. CDR3 in amino acids: CASSDYRDRGNYNEQFF. The CDR3 nucleotides read TGTGCCAGCAGTGACTACCGGGACAGGGGTAACTACAATGAGCAGTTCTTC.

The chain uses TRBV7-9 and TRBJ2-2; D is uncertain. V was clipped by 5 bases and J by 5 bases, with 6 bases between them. Germline CDR1 reads SEHNR; CDR2 reads FQNEAQ (reference sequence). The length of the CDR3 is 12 residues. For the CDR3, the DNA is TGTGCCAGCAGCCCAGGTACCGGGGAGCTGTTTTTT. Amino acid sequence: CASSPGTGELFF.